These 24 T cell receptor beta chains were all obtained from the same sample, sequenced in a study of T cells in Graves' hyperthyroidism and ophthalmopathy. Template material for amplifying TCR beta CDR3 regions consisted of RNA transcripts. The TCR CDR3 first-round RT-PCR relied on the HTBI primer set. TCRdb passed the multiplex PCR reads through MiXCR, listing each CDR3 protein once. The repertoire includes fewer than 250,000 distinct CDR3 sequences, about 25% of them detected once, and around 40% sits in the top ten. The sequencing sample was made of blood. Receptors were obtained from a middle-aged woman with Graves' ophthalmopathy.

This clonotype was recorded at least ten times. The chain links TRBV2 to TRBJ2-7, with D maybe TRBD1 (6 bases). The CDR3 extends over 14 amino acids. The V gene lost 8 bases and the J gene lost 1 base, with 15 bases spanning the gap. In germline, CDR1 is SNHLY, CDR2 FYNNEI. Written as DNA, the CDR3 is TGTGCCAGCGGCCACGGACAGCTTTCCTACGAGCAGTACTTC. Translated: CASGHGQLSYEQYF.

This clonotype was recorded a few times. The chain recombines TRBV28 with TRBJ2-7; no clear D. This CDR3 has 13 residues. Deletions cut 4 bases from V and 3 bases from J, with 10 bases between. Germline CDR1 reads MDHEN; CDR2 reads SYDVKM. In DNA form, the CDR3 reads TGTGCCAGCAGTTCGGTACTCGTCTACGAGCAGTACTTC. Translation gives CASSSVLVYEQYF.

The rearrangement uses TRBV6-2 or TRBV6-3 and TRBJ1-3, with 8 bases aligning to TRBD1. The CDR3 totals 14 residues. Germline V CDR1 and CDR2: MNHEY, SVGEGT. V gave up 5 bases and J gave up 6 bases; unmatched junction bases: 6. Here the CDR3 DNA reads TGTGCCAGCAGTCGGGGACAGGATAAAAACACCATATATTTT. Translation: CASSRGQDKNTIYF.

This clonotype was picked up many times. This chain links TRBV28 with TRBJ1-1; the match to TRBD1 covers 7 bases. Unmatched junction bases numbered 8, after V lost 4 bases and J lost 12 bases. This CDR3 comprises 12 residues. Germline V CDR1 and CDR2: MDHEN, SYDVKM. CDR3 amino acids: CASSSRQGLTFF. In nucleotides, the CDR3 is TGTGCCAGCAGTTCCCGACAGGGTTTGACTTTCTTT.

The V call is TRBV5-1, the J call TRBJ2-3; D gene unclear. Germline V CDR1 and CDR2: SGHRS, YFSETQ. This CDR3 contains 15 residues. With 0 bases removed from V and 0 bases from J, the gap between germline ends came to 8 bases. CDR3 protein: CASSLGGASTDTQYF. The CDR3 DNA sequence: TGCGCCAGCAGCTTGGGCGGTGCCAGCACAGATACGCAGTATTTT.

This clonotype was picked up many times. The CDR3 DNA follows: TGTGCCAGCAGCTTGCGGGAGCGGCGGGGGGAGCTGTTTTTT. Protein product: CASSLRERRGELFF. This chain connects TRBV5-8 to TRBJ2-2, with D possibly TRBD2 on 6 matching bases. V was clipped by 1 base and J by 8 bases, with 12 bases between them. This CDR3 has 14 amino acids. From germline, CDR1 is SGHTS and CDR2 YDEGEE.

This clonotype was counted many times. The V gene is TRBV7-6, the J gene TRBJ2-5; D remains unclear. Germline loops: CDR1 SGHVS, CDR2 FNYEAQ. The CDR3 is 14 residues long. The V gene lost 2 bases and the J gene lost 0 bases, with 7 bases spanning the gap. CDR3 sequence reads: CASSLWPNQETQYF. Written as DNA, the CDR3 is TGTGCCAGCAGCTTATGGCCAAACCAAGAGACCCAGTACTTC. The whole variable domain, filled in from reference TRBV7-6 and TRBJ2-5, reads GAGVSQSPRYKVTKRGQDVALRCDPISGHVSLYWYRQALGQGPEFLTYFNYEAQQDKSGLPNDRFSAERPEGSISTLTIQRTEQRDSAMYRCASSLWPNQETQYFGPGTRLLVL.

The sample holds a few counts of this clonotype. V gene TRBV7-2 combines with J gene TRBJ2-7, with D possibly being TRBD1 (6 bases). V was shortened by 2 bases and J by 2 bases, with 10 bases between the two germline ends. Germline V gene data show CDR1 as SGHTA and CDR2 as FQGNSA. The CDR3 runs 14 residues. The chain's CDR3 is CASSLQGITYEQYF. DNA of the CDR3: TGTGCCAGCAGCTTACAGGGGATTACCTACGAGCAGTACTTC.

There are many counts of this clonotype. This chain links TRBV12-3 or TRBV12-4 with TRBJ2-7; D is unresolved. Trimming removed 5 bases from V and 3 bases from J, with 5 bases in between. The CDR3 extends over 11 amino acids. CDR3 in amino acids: CASSHNYEQYF. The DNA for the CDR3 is TGTGCCAGCAGTCATAACTACGAGCAGTACTTC.

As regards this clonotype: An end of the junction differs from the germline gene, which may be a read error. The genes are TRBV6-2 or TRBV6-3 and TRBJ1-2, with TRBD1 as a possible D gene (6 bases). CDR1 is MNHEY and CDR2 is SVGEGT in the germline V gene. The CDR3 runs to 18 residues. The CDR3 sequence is CASSYSSGGLLERYGYSF. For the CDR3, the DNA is TGTGCCAGCAGTTACTCGAGTGGGGGCCTACTCGAACGGTATGGCTACAGCTTC.

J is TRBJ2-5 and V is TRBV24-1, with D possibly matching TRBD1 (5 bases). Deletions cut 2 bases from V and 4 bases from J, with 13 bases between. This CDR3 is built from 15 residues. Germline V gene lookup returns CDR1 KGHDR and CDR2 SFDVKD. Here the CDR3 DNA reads TGTGCCACCAGTGATTCCACAGGATCGAGAGAGACCCAGTACTTC. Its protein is CATSDSTGSRETQYF.

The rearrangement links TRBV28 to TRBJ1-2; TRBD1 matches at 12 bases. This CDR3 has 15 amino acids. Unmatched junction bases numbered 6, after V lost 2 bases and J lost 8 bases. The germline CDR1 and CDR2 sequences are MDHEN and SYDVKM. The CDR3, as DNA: TGTGCCAGCAGTTTAGGGACAGGGGGCCTGGGAGGCTACACCTTC. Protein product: CASSLGTGGLGGYTF.

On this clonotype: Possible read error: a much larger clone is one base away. This CDR3 is CSARQASLTGDLFF. In DNA, the CDR3 is TGCAGTGCTAGACAGGCTAGTCTCACCGGGGATCTGTTTTTT. The J gene is TRBJ2-2, the V gene TRBV20-1, with D possibly being TRBD2 (5 bases). Germline-derived CDR1 and CDR2 are DFQATT and SNEGSKA (reference sequence). The CDR3 is 14 amino acids.

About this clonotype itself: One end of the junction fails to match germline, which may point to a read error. DNA for the CDR3: TGTGCCAGAAGGCCACAGGGTTGGGAGACACAGTACTTC. Protein sequence: CARRPQGWETQYF. This chain joins TRBV12-3 or TRBV12-4 and TRBJ2-5, with D perhaps TRBD1 (6 bases). There are 13 residues in the CDR3.

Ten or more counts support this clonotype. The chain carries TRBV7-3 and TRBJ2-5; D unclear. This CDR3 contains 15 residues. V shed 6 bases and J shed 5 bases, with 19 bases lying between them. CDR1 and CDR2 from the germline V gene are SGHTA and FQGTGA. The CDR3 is CASSLTGSAAETQYF. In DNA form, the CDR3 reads TGTGCCAGCAGTCTAACGGGTTCCGCGGCGGAGACCCAGTACTTC.

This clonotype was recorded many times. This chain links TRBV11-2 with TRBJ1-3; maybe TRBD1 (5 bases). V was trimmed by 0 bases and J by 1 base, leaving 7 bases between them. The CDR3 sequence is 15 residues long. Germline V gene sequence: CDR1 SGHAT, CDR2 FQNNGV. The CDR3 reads CASSLDGTSGNTIYF. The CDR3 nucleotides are TGTGCCAGCAGCTTAGATGGGACGTCTGGAAACACCATATATTTT. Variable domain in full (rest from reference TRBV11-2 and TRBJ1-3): EAGVAQSPRYKIIEKRQSVAFWCNPISGHATLYWYQQILGQGPKLLIQFQNNGVVDDSQLPKDRFSAERLKGVDSTLKIQPAKLEDSAVYLCASSLDGTSGNTIYFGEGSWLTVV.

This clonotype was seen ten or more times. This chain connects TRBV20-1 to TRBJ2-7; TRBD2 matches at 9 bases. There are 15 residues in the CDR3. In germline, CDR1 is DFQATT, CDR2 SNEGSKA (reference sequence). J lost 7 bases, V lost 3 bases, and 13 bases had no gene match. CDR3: CSASLGGSGSSEQYF. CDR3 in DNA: TGCAGTGCTAGCCTTGGGGGTAGCGGGAGTTCAGAGCAGTACTTC.

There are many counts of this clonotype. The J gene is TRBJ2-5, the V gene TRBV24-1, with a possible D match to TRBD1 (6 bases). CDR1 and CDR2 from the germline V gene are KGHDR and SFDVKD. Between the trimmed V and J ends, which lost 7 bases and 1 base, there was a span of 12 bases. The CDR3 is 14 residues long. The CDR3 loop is CATSNPGAQETQYF. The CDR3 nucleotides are TGTGCCACCAGCAACCCAGGGGCCCAAGAGACCCAGTACTTC.

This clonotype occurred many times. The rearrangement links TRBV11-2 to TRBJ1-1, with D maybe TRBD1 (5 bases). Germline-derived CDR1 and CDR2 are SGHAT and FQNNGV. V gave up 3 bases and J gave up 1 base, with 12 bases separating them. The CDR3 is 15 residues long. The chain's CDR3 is CASSFGEGTNTEAFF. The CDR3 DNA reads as TGTGCCAGCAGCTTCGGGGAGGGGACGAACACTGAAGCTTTCTTT.

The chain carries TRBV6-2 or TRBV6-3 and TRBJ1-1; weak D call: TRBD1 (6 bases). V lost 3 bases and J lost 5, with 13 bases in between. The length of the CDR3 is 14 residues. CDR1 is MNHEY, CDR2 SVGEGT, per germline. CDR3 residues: CASSYPRGSTEAFF. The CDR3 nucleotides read TGTGCCAGCAGTTATCCCAGGGGTAGTACTGAAGCTTTCTTT.

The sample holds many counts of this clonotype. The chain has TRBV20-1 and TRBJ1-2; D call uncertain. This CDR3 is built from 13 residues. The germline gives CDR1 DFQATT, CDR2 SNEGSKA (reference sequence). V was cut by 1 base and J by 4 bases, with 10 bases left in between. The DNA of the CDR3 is TGCAGTGCTAGAGGACACTTTCCCTATGGCTACACCTTC. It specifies CSARGHFPYGYTF.

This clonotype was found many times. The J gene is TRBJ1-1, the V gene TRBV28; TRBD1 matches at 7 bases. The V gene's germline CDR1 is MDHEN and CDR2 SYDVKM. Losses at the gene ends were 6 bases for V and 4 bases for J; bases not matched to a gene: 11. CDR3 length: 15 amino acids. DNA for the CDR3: TGTGCCAGCAGGCAGACTCGAGGGGGCTCCACTGAAGCTTTCTTT. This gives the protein CASRQTRGGSTEAFF.

The CDR3 loop reads CASSYHGANTEAFF. The CDR3 DNA reads TGTGCCAGCAGTTACCATGGAGCGAACACTGAAGCTTTCTTT. The chain uses TRBV6-2 or TRBV6-3 and TRBJ1-1; D not certain. Germline V gives CDR1 MNHEY, CDR2 SVGEGT. CDR3 size: 14 residues. V lost 2 bases to trimming and J lost 1 base, with 8 bases between them.

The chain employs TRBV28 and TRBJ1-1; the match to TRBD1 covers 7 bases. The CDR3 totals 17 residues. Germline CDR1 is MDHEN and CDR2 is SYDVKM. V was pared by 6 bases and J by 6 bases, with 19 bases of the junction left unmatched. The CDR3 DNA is TGTGCCAGCAGGCCTACATACCAACAGGGGCGGGAGGCTGAAGCTTTCTTT. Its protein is CASRPTYQQGREAEAFF.